What follows are 19 T cell receptor beta chains derived from one specimen sequenced in a study of molecular identifiers for immune sequencing clone quantification. TCRdb used MiXCR to reprocess the PCR reads, holding one entry per CDR3 protein. The sample consists of about 97,000 distinct CDR3 sequences, less than 25% of them appearing once. The sequencing sample was made of naive CD8+ T cells from blood, with Jurkat cell RNA spiked in. Subset noted: FACS-sorted CD8+CD4-CCR7+CD45RA+ naive T cells. Every receptor here comes from a human donor in good health. Some libraries in this study had Jurkat cell RNA spiked in.

In its sample, this clonotype was seen many times. The CDR3 protein is CASSQYARQGIMNTEAFF. In nucleotides, the CDR3 is TGCGCCAGCAGCCAGTATGCCAGACAGGGAATCATGAACACTGAAGCTTTCTTT. The chain combines TRBV4-1 with TRBJ1-1, with 7 bases that match TRBD1. This CDR3 spans 18 amino acids. The germline CDR1 and CDR2 sequences are MGHRA and YSYEKL. Trimming cost V 3 bases and J 0 bases; bases outside gene matches: 13.

This clonotype was found many times. The V gene is TRBV21-1, the J gene TRBJ2-2; the table's D call TRBD2 went unverified against the DNA. TRBV21-1 is given as a pseudogene. There are 19 residues in the CDR3. CDR3 loop: CASSKATSGMRANTGELFF. The CDR3 DNA follows: TGTGCCAGCAGCAAAGCAACTAGCGGGATGCGGGCGAACACCGGGGAGCTGTTTTTT.

The table lists this clonotype with many counts. The rearrangement uses TRBV5-6 and TRBJ2-7; no clear D gene. The germline V gene encodes CDR1 SGHDT and CDR2 YYEEEE. The CDR3 sequence is 14 residues long. The V gene lost 3 bases and the J gene lost 0 bases, with 10 bases spanning the gap. CDR3 loop: CASSSIAPSYEQYF. In DNA, the CDR3 is TGTGCCAGCAGCTCTATCGCGCCCTCCTACGAGCAGTACTTC.

This clonotype was counted ten times or more. Here the CDR3 DNA reads TGTGCCAGCATTAGGACAGGGGGCTCTGGGGCCAACGTCCTGACTTTC. It encodes CASIRTGGSGANVLTF. The V call is TRBV2, the J call TRBJ2-6; TRBD1 aligns across 10 bases. V lost 7 bases and J lost 0; bases outside the gene matches: 3. Germline assignment: CDR1 SNHLY and CDR2 FYNNEI. This CDR3 is 16 amino acids long.

This clonotype was observed a handful of times. This chain uses TRBV6-2 or TRBV6-3 with TRBJ2-1, with 13 bases identical to TRBD2. Germline CDR1 and CDR2: MNHEY and SVGEGT. This CDR3 region has 16 residues. V shed 6 bases and J 5 bases; nucleotides not matched to a gene: 7. The CDR3 reads CASRTGLAGRDNEQFF. In nucleotides, the CDR3 is TGTGCCAGCAGAACGGGACTAGCGGGGCGAGACAATGAGCAGTTCTTC.

This clonotype was detected many times. This chain connects TRBV28 to TRBJ2-7; 9 positions match TRBD1. Looked up from germline, CDR1 is MDHEN and CDR2 is SYDVKM. The CDR3 is 14 amino acids. The V gene end was trimmed by 7 bases and the J gene end by 2 bases; junction bases not matched to a gene: 6. This CDR3 reads CASIDRGSAYEQYF. The CDR3 nucleotides are TGTGCCAGCATCGACAGGGGGTCTGCCTACGAGCAGTACTTC.

The table lists this clonotype with a few counts. The rearrangement joins TRBV27 to TRBJ1-1, with D uncertain. V was shortened by 0 bases and J by 1 base, with 3 bases between the two germline ends. Per germline, CDR1 MNHEY and CDR2 SMNVEV (reference sequence). The CDR3 covers 13 residues. For the CDR3, the DNA is TGTGCCAGCAGTTTATCCACGAACACTGAAGCTTTCTTT. Protein: CASSLSTNTEAFF.

This clonotype was detected only a few times. This chain links TRBV6-2 or TRBV6-3 with TRBJ2-7, with D perhaps matching TRBD1 (7 bases). V lost 2 bases and J 2 bases, leaving 10 bases between the germline ends. The germline V gene has CDR1 MNHEY and CDR2 SVGEGT. This CDR3 has 14 residues. Written as DNA, the CDR3 is TGTGCCAGCAGTTACGCGGGGACAGCCTACGAGCAGTACTTC. The encoded protein is CASSYAGTAYEQYF.

In its sample, this clonotype was seen many times. This chain links TRBV28 with TRBJ2-5; 11 nucleotides line up with TRBD2. This CDR3 region has 16 residues. CDR1 and CDR2 from the germline V gene are MDHEN and SYDVKM. V shed 4 bases, J shed 2 bases, and the junction held 6 bases outside the gene matches. This chain's CDR3 is CASSSRLAGSQETQYF. The CDR3 region has the DNA TGTGCCAGCAGTTCTCGACTAGCGGGATCGCAAGAGACCCAGTACTTC.

This clonotype was counted many times. V usage is TRBV4-1 and J usage is TRBJ2-3; unclear D gene. V shed 0 bases and J shed 4 bases, with 8 bases lying between them. CDR1 and CDR2 (germline): MGHRA, YSYEKL. The CDR3 totals 14 residues. The CDR3 loop is CASSQEDLADTQYF. The CDR3 DNA reads TGCGCCAGCAGCCAAGAGGATCTCGCAGATACGCAGTATTTT.

Only one count was recorded for this clonotype. The chain links TRBV15 to TRBJ2-1; the match to TRBD2 covers 11 bases. Per germline, CDR1 LNHNV and CDR2 YYDKDF (reference sequence). The CDR3 has 15 amino acids. Germline trimming cut 5 bases from V and 3 bases from J; bases unmatched to any gene: 3. The CDR3 here is CATSELAGDYNEQFF. The DNA for the CDR3 is TGTGCCACCAGCGAACTAGCGGGAGACTACAATGAGCAGTTCTTC.

This clonotype was seen only a few times. The rearrangement links TRBV19 to TRBJ1-4, with unresolved D. The CDR3 is made up of 13 amino acids. Germline CDR1 and CDR2: LNHDA and SQIVND (reference sequence). V lost 3 bases to trimming and J lost 8 bases, with 10 bases between them. The CDR3 coding sequence is TGTGCCAGTAGTATGCCCGTTGTAGAAAAACTGTTTTTT. It yields the protein CASSMPVVEKLFF.

This clonotype was recorded many times. The rearrangement joins TRBV7-9 to TRBJ2-5; no firm D call. The germline V gene has CDR1 SEHNR and CDR2 FQNEAQ (reference sequence). V gave up 0 bases and J gave up 5 bases, with 10 bases separating them. The CDR3 totals 14 residues. DNA of the CDR3: TGTGCCAGCAGCTTAGCGCGTAGTATCGAGACCCAGTACTTC. This translates into CASSLARSIETQYF.

In this sample, this clonotype turned up once. The chain joins TRBV2 to TRBJ2-1, with D perhaps matching TRBD2 (6 bases). V was trimmed by 7 bases and J by 5 bases, leaving 24 bases between them. Germline lookup yields CDR1 SNHLY and CDR2 FYNNEI. CDR3 length equals 17 residues. The CDR3 is CASIDPRAGAPHNEQFF. The CDR3 DNA reads TGTGCCAGCATCGATCCGAGAGCGGGCGCTCCCCACAATGAGCAGTTCTTC.

In its sample, this clonotype was seen many times. This sequence joins TRBV7-6 and TRBJ2-5, with unresolved D. Germline V CDR1 and CDR2: SGHVS, FNYEAQ. This CDR3 region has 13 residues. V lost 2 bases and J lost 5, with 9 bases in between. The CDR3 sequence: CASSLLESETQYF. CDR3 bases: TGTGCCAGCAGCTTACTGGAGTCGGAGACCCAGTACTTC. Filled out from reference TRBV7-6 and TRBJ2-5, the complete variable domain reads GAGVSQSPRYKVTKRGQDVALRCDPISGHVSLYWYRQALGQGPEFLTYFNYEAQQDKSGLPNDRFSAERPEGSISTLTIQRTEQRDSAMYRCASSLLESETQYFGPGTRLLVL.

This clonotype was counted at least ten times. This chain connects TRBV30 to TRBJ2-1, with D uncertain. The germline CDR1 and CDR2 sequences are GTSNPN and SVGIG (reference sequence). The CDR3 covers 10 residues. V lost 5 bases and J lost 6, with 5 bases in between. The CDR3 protein is CAWQLNEQFF. In DNA, the CDR3 is TGTGCCTGGCAGCTCAATGAGCAGTTCTTC.

In this sample, this clonotype turned up many times. The chain combines TRBV4-1 with TRBJ2-7; a possible D gene is TRBD1 (5 bases). Trimming stripped 1 base from V and 3 bases from J, with 10 bases between. This CDR3 has 14 amino acids. Germline-derived CDR1 and CDR2 are MGHRA and YSYEKL. DNA for the CDR3: TGCGCCAGCAGCCAAGGTACAGGTCGCTACGAGCAGTACTTC. Its protein product is CASSQGTGRYEQYF.

Points on this clonotype: Given a much more abundant clone one base away, this may be a read error. The chain carries TRBV7-9 and TRBJ2-3; tentative D call: TRBD1 (5 bases). Near its end, the DNA agrees better with TRBJ1-5, so the J call may be wrong. Germline CDR1 is SEHNR and CDR2 is FQNEAQ (reference sequence). This CDR3 is 15 amino acids long. CDR3 sequence: CASSLASGGADTQHF. In DNA, the CDR3 is TGTGCCAGCAGCTTAGCTAGCGGGGGTGCAGATACGCAGCATTTT.

As regards this clonotype: Possible read error: a much larger clone is one base away. The chain carries TRBV7-9 and TRBJ2-3, with TRBD2 matching over 7 bases. This CDR3 spans 14 amino acids. Per the germline V gene, CDR1 is SEHNR and CDR2 is FQNEAQ (reference sequence). CDR3 bases: TGTACCAGCAGCCTTGCGGGGGATTCAGATACGCAGTATTTT. Amino acids: CTSSLAGDSDTQYF. The full variable domain, rest sourced from reference TRBV7-9 and TRBJ2-3, is DTGVSQNPRHKITKRGQNVTFRCDPISEHNRLYWYRQTLGQGPEFLTYFQNEAQLEKSRLLSDRFSAERPKGSFSTLEIQRTEQGDSAMYLCTSSLAGDSDTQYFGPGTRLTVL.